This T cell receptor (beta chain) originates from a study of blood T cell repertoires in COVID-19. Turning to the study itself: Samples representing acute and convalescent COVID-19 were sourced from the United States, Italy and Spain. T cells, B-cell-depleted T cells, or PBMCs supplied cDNA or gDNA.

The CDR3 sequence is 14 residues long. CDR1 is SGHNT and CDR2 is YENEEA in the germline V gene. The V and J ends lost 1 base and 3 bases respectively, with 9 bases between them. In the original analysis: Estimates of nucleated cell counts were drawn from the amplification of reference gene primers. Here immunoSEQ multiplex PCR was the method, and the copy in TCRdb shows in-frame clones only, minus some. V and J calls and clone size are those listed in that table; D and trimming were worked out from the DNA. The top ten clones hold just under 3% of a sample with about 140,000 clones, 70% to 90% of them seen once.

The sequenced sample consisted of peripheral blood. The rearrangement joins TRBV11-3 to TRBJ1-1; D is possibly TRBD1 (5 bases). This sequence was found in a man between 50 and 59 years old with acute or convalescent COVID-19. The CDR3 loop is CASSLAREDTEAFF. CDR3 in DNA: TGTGCCAGCAGCTTAGCCAGGGAAGACACTGAAGCTTTCTTT.